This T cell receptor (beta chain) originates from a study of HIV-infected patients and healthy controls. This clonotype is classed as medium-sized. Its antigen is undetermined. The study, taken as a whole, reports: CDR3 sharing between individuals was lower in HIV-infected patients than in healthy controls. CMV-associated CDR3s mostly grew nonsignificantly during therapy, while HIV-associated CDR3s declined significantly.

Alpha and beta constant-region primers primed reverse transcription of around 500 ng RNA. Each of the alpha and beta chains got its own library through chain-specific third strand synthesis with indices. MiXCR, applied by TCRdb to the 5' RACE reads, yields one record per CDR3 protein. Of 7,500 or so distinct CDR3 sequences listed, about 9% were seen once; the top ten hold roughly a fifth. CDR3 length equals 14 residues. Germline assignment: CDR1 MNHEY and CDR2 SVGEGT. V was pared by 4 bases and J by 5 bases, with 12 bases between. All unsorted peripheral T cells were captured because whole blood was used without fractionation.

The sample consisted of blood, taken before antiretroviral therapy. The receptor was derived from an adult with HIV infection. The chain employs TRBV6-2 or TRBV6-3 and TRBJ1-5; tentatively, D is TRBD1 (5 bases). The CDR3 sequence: CASSSRESYQPQHF. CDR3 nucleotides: TGTGCCAGCAGTTCCAGGGAGTCTTATCAGCCCCAGCATTTT.